Listed here is a single TCR beta chain. These data belong to a study of blood T cell repertoires in COVID-19. The CDR3 loop spans 16 amino acids. V was trimmed by 5 bases and J by 4 bases, leaving 20 bases between them. Germline V gene lookup returns CDR1 MDHEN and CDR2 SYDVKM. Sequencing was performed with immunoSEQ multiplex PCR; in TCRdb, only in-frame clones are kept and a portion is missing. The repertoire has about 110,000 clones, 88% of them found once; the top ten carry less than 4%. Sequenced sample: peripheral blood. The sequence was collected from a woman aged 45-60 years with acute or convalescent COVID-19. The chain joins TRBV28 to TRBJ1-1, with D maybe TRBD1 (5 bases). CDR3 in amino acids: CASSQILGASGTEAFF. The CDR3 coding sequence is TGTGCCAGCAGTCAAATTCTTGGGGCTAGTGGCACTGAAGCTTTCTTT.